These T cell receptor beta chains were read from a single sample in a study of blood T cells in healthy people across ages. Each CDR3 protein is one row after TCRdb ran MiXCR on the 5' RACE reads. The sample consists of approximately 830,000 distinct CDR3 sequences, about 62% of them appearing once. Material for sequencing was blood. These receptors all stem from a man younger than 40 in good health. The CDR3 runs from the conserved cysteine through the conserved F or W. D genes are given only for firm matches. The size of a clone is reported for some rows only, either as once, few or many, or as a class for expanded clones.

j_call clone_size d_call v_call cdr3_nt cdr3_aa
TRBJ2-1 - TRBD1 TRBV7-2 TGTGCCAGCAGCTTAAGGGACAGGATCGGTAGTGAGCAGTTCTTC CASSLRDRIGSEQFF
TRBJ1-5 - TRBD1 TRBV24-1 TGTGCCACCAGTGAACGACAGGGGGGCCAGCCCCAGCATTTT CATSERQGGQPQHF
TRBJ2-1 - TRBD1 TRBV9 TGTGCCAGCAGCGATGGGACAGGGAGACCCTTTGAGCAGTTCTTC CASSDGTGRPFEQFF
TRBJ1-1 - - TRBV12-3/TRBV12-4 TGTGCCAGCACGTCCGGGACATCGAACACTGAAGCTTTCTTT CASTSGTSNTEAFF
TRBJ1-1 - - TRBV21-1 TGTGCCAGCAGCAATACGAAGGGAATTGGGTTGACTGAAGCTTTCTTT CASSNTKGIGLTEAFF
TRBJ2-3 - TRBD2 TRBV2 TGTGCCAGCCGGAGACTAGCTGTCACAGATACGCAGTATTTT CASRRLAVTDTQYF
TRBJ2-2 - - TRBV12-3/TRBV12-4 TGTGCCAGCAGCCCAAAGACAGGCCTGAACACCGGGGAGCTGTTTTTT CASSPKTGLNTGELFF
TRBJ2-7 few TRBD1 TRBV9 TGTGCCAGCAGCGTGGGGACAGGGTTCTACGAGCAGTACTTC CASSVGTGFYEQYF
TRBJ1-5 few TRBD1 TRBV7-2 TGTGCCAGCAGCCCGACAGGGTGGAGCAATCAGCCCCAGCATTTT CASSPTGWSNQPQHF
TRBJ1-2 - - TRBV9 TGTGCCAGCAGTTCCTCCGGGACGAGAGCACCTAACCATGGCTACACCTTC CASSSSGTRAPNHGYTF
TRBJ2-1 - TRBD1 TRBV18 TGTGCCAGCTCACCCGGACAGGGGCGCTCCTACAATGAGCAGTTCTTC CASSPGQGRSYNEQFF
TRBJ1-1 - - TRBV28 TGTGCCAGCAGTAATAGGCTGGGACCTGGGTCTGAAGCTTTCTTT CASSNRLGPGSEAFF
TRBJ2-7 - - TRBV6-1 TGTGCCAGCAGGGGCCCAGATCAGTACTTC CASRGPDQYF
TRBJ2-4 - - TRBV28 TGTGCCAGCAGTTTACTTCGGGCTGGGGCGAAAAACATTCAGTACTTC CASSLLRAGAKNIQYF
TRBJ2-2 - TRBD2 TRBV18 TGTGCCAGCTCACCGATGACGGGGGGGCCCACCGGGGAGCTGTTTTTT CASSPMTGGPTGELFF
TRBJ2-7 few TRBD2 TRBV4-2 TGTGCCAGCAGCCAAGTGTATCGGGGGGATTACGAGCAGTACTTC CASSQVYRGDYEQYF
TRBJ2-7 - TRBD2 TRBV12-3/TRBV12-4 TGTGCCAGCAGCCAAGGACTAGCGGGGGGCACGACCTACGAGCAGTACTTC CASSQGLAGGTTYEQYF
TRBJ2-5 many - TRBV7-3 TGTGCCAGCAGCTCTGTAGGAGGACAAGAGACCCAGTACTTC CASSSVGGQETQYF
TRBJ2-6 - - TRBV5-6 TGTGCCAGCACCGCTGGAGGCTCTGGGGCCAACGTCCCGACTTTC CASTAGGSGANVPTF
TRBJ2-7 - TRBD2 TRBV20-1 TGCAGTGCTAGAAGGGCGGGGGTCTTGGACGAGCAGTACTTC CSARRAGVLDEQYF
TRBJ1-1 - - TRBV6-5 TGTGCCAGCACTGGGGTTGGGAAAGCTTTCTTT CASTGVGKAFF
TRBJ2-1 - TRBD2 TRBV29-1 TGCAGCGTAGCGGGGGGGGTATCCTACAATGAGCAGTTCTTC CSVAGGVSYNEQFF
TRBJ1-4 - - TRBV7-9 TGTGCCAGCAGCTTAAGGGGGGCCGCTAATGAAAAACTGTTTTTT CASSLRGAANEKLFF
TRBJ2-1 - TRBD2 TRBV7-2 TGTGCCAGCAGCTTAGGCGATAGCGGGGGGGATGAGCAGTTCTTC CASSLGDSGGDEQFF
TRBJ1-2 - - TRBV4-3 TGCGCCAGCAGCCAAGATTATGGGCAATTCTATGGCTACACCTTC CASSQDYGQFYGYTF
TRBJ2-2 few - TRBV5-1 TGCGCCAGCAGCACTACTCGGGGCTTAGGGAACACCGGGGAGCTGTTTTTT CASSTTRGLGNTGELFF
TRBJ1-2 - - TRBV6-5 TGTGCCAGCAGAACGGGGGGCTTAGCTAACTATGGCTACACCTTC CASRTGGLANYGYTF
TRBJ2-4 - TRBD1 TRBV20-1 TGCAGTGCTCCCGAGGGACAGGAGTTATACATTCAGTACTTC CSAPEGQELYIQYF